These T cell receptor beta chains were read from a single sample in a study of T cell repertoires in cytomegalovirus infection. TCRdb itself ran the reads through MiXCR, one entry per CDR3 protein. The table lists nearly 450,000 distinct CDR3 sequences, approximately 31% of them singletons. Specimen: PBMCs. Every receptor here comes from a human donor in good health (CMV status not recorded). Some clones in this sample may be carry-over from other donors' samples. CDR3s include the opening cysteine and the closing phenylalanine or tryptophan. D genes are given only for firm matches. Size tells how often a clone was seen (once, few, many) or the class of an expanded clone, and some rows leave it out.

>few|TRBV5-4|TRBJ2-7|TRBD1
CASSYRDRGSYEQYF
TGTGCCAGCAGCTACCGGGACAGGGGCTCCTACGAGCAGTACTTC
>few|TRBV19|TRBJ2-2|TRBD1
CASSPRDRDLSLAGELFF
TGTGCCAGTAGTCCCCGGGACAGGGATCTGAGTTTGGCCGGGGAGCTGTTTTTT
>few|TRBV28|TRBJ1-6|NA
CASSPGEGSPLHF
TGTGCCAGCAGTCCAGGGGAAGGGTCACCCCTCCACTTT
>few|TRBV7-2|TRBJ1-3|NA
CASSLDWGGWSGNTIYF
TGTGCCAGCAGCTTAGATTGGGGAGGGTGGTCTGGAAACACCATATATTTT
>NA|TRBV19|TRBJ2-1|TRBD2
CASSILAGGLYEQFF
TGTGCCAGTAGTATTTTGGCGGGGGGGCTGTATGAGCAGTTCTTC
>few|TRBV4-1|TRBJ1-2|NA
CASSQEPQGTRVVNYGYTF
TGCGCCAGCAGCCAAGAGCCCCAGGGGACGAGGGTAGTTAACTATGGCTACACCTTC
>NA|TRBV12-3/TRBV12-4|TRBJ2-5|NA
CASSMGPGKTQYF
TGTGCCAGCAGTATGGGACCTGGAAAGACCCAGTACTTC
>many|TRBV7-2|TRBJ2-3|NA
CASSRRTDTQYF
TGTGCCAGCAGCCGCCGCACAGATACGCAGTATTTT
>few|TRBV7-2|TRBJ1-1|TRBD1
CASSLGTGTGLLSEAFF
TGTGCCAGCAGCTTAGGCACCGGGACAGGTCTACTGAGCGAAGCTTTCTTT
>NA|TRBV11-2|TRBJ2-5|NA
CASSLARGWETQYF
TGTGCCAGCAGCTTAGCCCGGGGGTGGGAGACCCAGTACTTC
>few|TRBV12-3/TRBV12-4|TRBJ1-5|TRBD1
CASSLKGGSQPQHF
TGTGCCAGCAGTTTAAAAGGGGGCAGTCAGCCCCAGCATTTT
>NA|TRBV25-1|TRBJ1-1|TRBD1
CASSDHRGTEAFF
TGTGCCAGCAGTGACCACAGGGGTACTGAAGCTTTCTTT
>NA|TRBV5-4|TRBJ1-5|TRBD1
CASSSTPGQGLSAYQPQHF
TGTGCCAGCAGCTCGACCCCGGGACAGGGTCTTAGCGCCTATCAGCCCCAGCATTTT
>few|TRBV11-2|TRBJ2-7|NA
CASSLATPYEQYF
TGTGCCAGCAGCTTAGCGACCCCCTACGAGCAGTACTTC
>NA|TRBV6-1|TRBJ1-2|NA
CASSEYGTDYGYTF
TGTGCCAGCAGTGAATATGGGACCGATTATGGCTACACCTTC
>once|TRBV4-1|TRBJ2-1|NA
CASSQDRSVYNEQFF
TGCGCCAGCAGCCAAGATAGGTCGGTCTACAATGAGCAGTTCTTC
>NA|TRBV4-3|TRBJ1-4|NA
CASSQATEGRDEKLFF
TGCGCCAGCAGCCAAGCCACGGAGGGTAGAGATGAAAAACTGTTTTTT
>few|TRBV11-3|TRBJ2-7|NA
CASSPGTPPDEQYF
TGTGCCAGCAGCCCCGGGACACCCCCCGACGAGCAGTACTTC
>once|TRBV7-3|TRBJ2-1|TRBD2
CASSLTRLAGTNNEQFF
TGTGCCAGCAGCTTAACGCGACTAGCGGGGACCAACAATGAGCAGTTCTTC
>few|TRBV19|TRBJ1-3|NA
CASSIFVRGHSSSGNTIYF
TGTGCCAGTAGTATTTTCGTAAGAGGACACTCAAGCTCTGGAAACACCATATATTTT
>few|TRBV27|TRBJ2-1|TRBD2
CASSLAGLAEQFF
TGTGCCAGCAGTTTGGCGGGACTAGCTGAGCAGTTCTTC
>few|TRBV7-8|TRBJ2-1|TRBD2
CASTDAGTIASREQFF
TGTGCCAGCACCGACGCCGGGACTATCGCCTCGCGTGAGCAGTTCTTC
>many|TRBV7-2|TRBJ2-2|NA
CASSLDLSMNTGELFF
TGTGCCAGCAGCTTAGACCTTTCCATGAACACCGGGGAGCTGTTTTTT